The 14 T cell receptor beta chains below all came from one sample that was sequenced in a study of cytomegalovirus exposure and HLA in healthy donors. Use of 60 Vbeta and 13 Jbeta primers characterized the PCR. The table came from immunoSEQ multiplex PCR; TCRdb's copy has only in-frame clones and leaves some out. The sample has over 150,000 clones; roughly 80% are singletons. Sequencing was done on a sample of PBMCs. These receptors came from a girl aged 2-10 years in good health and CMV-seropositive.

The chain links TRBV2 to TRBJ1-1; 8 bases are shared with TRBD1. V lost 6 bases, J lost 6 bases, and 9 bases stayed unmatched. Germline V lookup: CDR1 SNHLY, CDR2 FYNNEI. CDR3 length: 14 residues. CDR3 sequence: CASSVRTGGPEAFF. DNA of the CDR3: TGTGCCAGCAGCGTTCGAACAGGGGGTCCTGAAGCTTTCTTT.

This clone was recorded a few times. The chain is built from TRBV6-1 and TRBJ2-1; 9 bases align to TRBD2. The germline V gene encodes CDR1 MNHNS and CDR2 SASEGT. The CDR3 is made up of 16 amino acids. The junction had 5 bases not matched to a gene; V was cut back by 3 bases and J by 2 bases. The chain's CDR3 is CASSEIAGDPYNEQFF. CDR3 in DNA: TGTGCCAGCAGTGAGATAGCGGGAGACCCCTACAATGAGCAGTTCTTC.

This chain joins TRBV5-1 and TRBJ2-3; tentatively, D is TRBD2 (6 bases). The CDR3 has 15 residues. Germline V CDR1 and CDR2: SGHRS, YFSETQ. V lost 0 bases, J lost 5 bases, and 13 bases lay in between. CDR3 residues: CASSLAGTAGDTQYF. In DNA form, the CDR3 reads TGCGCCAGCAGCTTGGCCGGGACTGCTGGAGATACGCAGTATTTT.

This chain connects TRBV7-2 to TRBJ2-6, with unresolved D. The germline CDR1 and CDR2 sequences are SGHTA and FQGNSA. This CDR3 has 15 residues. Trimming removed 4 bases from V and 2 bases from J, with 9 bases in between. The CDR3 spells CASSSSATGANVLTF. The CDR3 coding sequence is TGTGCCAGCAGCTCGTCTGCTACTGGGGCCAACGTCCTGACTTTC.

This clone was found a few times. The rearrangement uses TRBV5-1 and TRBJ2-3; 9 nucleotides align to TRBD1. Germline lookup yields CDR1 SGHRS and CDR2 YFSETQ. CDR3 length equals 14 residues. With 5 bases clipped from V and 8 bases from J, the junction kept 9 bases outside the gene matches. CDR3 residues: CASSWTGERVTQYF. In nucleotides, the CDR3 is TGCGCCAGCAGTTGGACAGGGGAGAGGGTTACGCAGTATTTT.

This chain joins TRBV6-1 and TRBJ1-2, with a weak D call TRBD1 (5 bases). The CDR3 extends over 14 amino acids. Looked up from germline, CDR1 is MNHNS and CDR2 is SASEGT. Trimming cost V 7 bases and J 0 bases, with 12 bases left between them. CDR3 in DNA: TGTGCCAGCATGCAGACAGCAGCTAACTATGGCTACACCTTC. This codes for CASMQTAANYGYTF.

The chain joins TRBV27 to TRBJ2-1, with TRBD2 identical over 16 bases. Trimming removed 5 bases from V and 15 bases from J; junction bases left unmatched: 7. Germline-derived CDR1 and CDR2 are MNHEY and SMNVEV (reference sequence). This CDR3 region has 14 residues. Here the CDR3 reads CASSPGTSGRARFF. The DNA of the CDR3 is TGTGCCAGCAGTCCAGGGACTAGCGGGAGGGCCCGGTTCTTC.

This chain uses TRBV5-6 with TRBJ2-7, with 9 bases lining up with TRBD2. V trimming: 1 base; J trimming: 4 bases; junction bases outside the gene matches: 6. The germline V gene encodes CDR1 SGHDT and CDR2 YYEEEE. This CDR3 has 15 amino acids. In DNA form, the CDR3 reads TGTGCCAGCAGCTTGACCCCCCTAGCGGGGTACGAGCAGTACTTC. Translating it yields CASSLTPLAGYEQYF.

This chain connects TRBV25-1 to TRBJ1-1, with TRBD1 matching 8 bases. The germline gives CDR1 MGHDK, CDR2 SYGVNS. The V segment lost 9 bases and the J segment 1 base; nucleotides outside the gene matches: 4. The CDR3 has 13 residues. The DNA for the CDR3 is TGTGCCAGGCGAGGACAGGGGAACACTGAAGCTTTCTTT. Translating it yields CARRGQGNTEAFF. Drawing the rest from reference TRBV25-1 and TRBJ1-1, the complete variable domain is EADIYQTPRYLVIGTGKKITLECSQTMGHDKMYWYQQDPGMELHLIHYSYGVNSTEKGDLSSESTVSRIRTEHFPLTLESARPSHTSQYLCARRGQGNTEAFFGQGTRLTVV.

In this sample, this clone turned up a few times. The chain combines TRBV30 with TRBJ2-2; D uncertain. Trimming took 3 bases from V and 6 from J, leaving 14 bases between them. Germline V CDR1 and CDR2: GTSNPN, SVGIG (reference sequence). The CDR3 extends over 14 amino acids. CDR3 sequence (DNA): TGTGCCTGGAGGCCACGGTCTAGAGCCGGGGAGCTGTTTTTT. Its protein product is CAWRPRSRAGELFF.

The V gene is TRBV28, the J gene TRBJ1-3; no firm D call. Germline V gives CDR1 MDHEN, CDR2 SYDVKM. This CDR3 contains 13 residues. The germline V and J ends were trimmed by 6 bases and 0 bases, with 6 bases remaining between them. CDR3 residues: CASRSYSGNTIYF. CDR3 nucleotides: TGTGCCAGCAGATCCTACTCTGGAAACACCATATATTTT.

This clone was counted only a few times. The chain is built from TRBV4-1 and TRBJ2-5, with D perhaps matching TRBD1 (5 bases). V was shortened by 1 base and J by 0 bases, with 6 bases between the two germline ends. This CDR3 spans 14 amino acids. Germline CDR1 is MGHRA and CDR2 is YSYEKL. CDR3 region: CASSQGQYQETQYF. The CDR3 DNA sequence: TGCGCCAGCAGCCAAGGACAGTACCAAGAGACCCAGTACTTC.

The CDR3 coding sequence is TGTGCCAGCAGTTACGAACCGTCAGGGGGCACCGGGGAGCTGTTTTTT. Its translation: CASSYEPSGGTGELFF. The chain recombines TRBV6-5 with TRBJ2-2; 7 bases fit TRBD1. V dropped 2 bases and J dropped 4; count of bases not matched to a gene: 7. CDR3 length: 16 residues. Germline CDR1 and CDR2: MNHEY and SVGAGI.

Note on this clone: Distinct nucleotide sequences in the sample also encode this CDR3. The V call is TRBV30, the J call TRBJ1-5; D is unresolved. Trimming cost V 1 base and J 5 bases, with 15 bases left between them. The CDR3 is made up of 15 amino acids. Germline V gene data show CDR1 as GTSNPN and CDR2 as SVGIG (reference sequence). CDR3 nucleotide sequence: TGTGCCTGGAGTGGTGGGAGGGCCCCGCATCAGCCCCAGCATTTT. It codes for CAWSGGRAPHQPQHF.